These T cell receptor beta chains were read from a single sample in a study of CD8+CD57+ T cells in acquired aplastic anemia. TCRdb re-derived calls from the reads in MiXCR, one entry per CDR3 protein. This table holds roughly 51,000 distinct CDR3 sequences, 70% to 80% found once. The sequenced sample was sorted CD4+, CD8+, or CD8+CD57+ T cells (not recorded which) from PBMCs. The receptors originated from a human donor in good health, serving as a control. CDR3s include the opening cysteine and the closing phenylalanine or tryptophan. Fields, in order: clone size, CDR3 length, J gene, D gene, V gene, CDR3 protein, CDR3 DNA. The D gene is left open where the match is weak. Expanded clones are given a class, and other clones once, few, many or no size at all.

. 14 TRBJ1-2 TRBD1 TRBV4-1 CARSQVGRGYGYPF TGCGCCAGAAGCCAAGTGGGCAGGGGGTATGGCTACCCCTTC
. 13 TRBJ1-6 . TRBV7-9 CASSTPGRGTLHF TGTGCCAGCAGCACCCCGGGACGGGGAACCCTCCACTTT
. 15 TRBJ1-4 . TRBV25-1 CASSEWVGGGEKLFF TGTGCCAGCAGTGAATGGGTAGGGGGAGGTGAAAAACTGTTTTTT
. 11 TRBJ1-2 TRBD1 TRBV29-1 CSVQGAYGYTF TGCAGCGTACAGGGGGCCTATGGCTACACCTTC
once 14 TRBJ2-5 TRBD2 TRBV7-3 CASSPGLAQETQYF TGTGCCAGCAGCCCTGGACTAGCCCAAGAGACCCAGTACTTC
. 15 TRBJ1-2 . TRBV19 CASSIDGGGNYGYTF TGTGCCAGTAGTATCGATGGGGGCGGGAACTATGGCTACACCTTC
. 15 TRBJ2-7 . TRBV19 CASSDGRGGTYEQYF TGTGCCAGTAGCGACGGCAGGGGCGGGACCTACGAGCAGTACTTC
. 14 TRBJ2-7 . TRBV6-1 CASSARDTTYEQYF TGTGCCAGCAGCGCCCGGGACACTACCTACGAGCAGTACTTC
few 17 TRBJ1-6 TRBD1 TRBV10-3 CASQGGEETLTNSPLHF TGTGCCAGCCAGGGGGGCGAGGAAACTTTAACAAATTCACCCCTCCACTTT
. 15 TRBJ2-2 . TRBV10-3 CAIGLPGTNTGELFF TGTGCCATAGGGCTCCCGGGCACGAACACCGGGGAGCTGTTTTTT